One sample yielded the 20 T cell receptor beta chains listed below, sequenced in a study of T cell repertoires in cytomegalovirus infection. Their cognate antigens are unknown. In TCRdb, the reads were re-called with MiXCR into one record per CDR3 protein. The table shows around 710,000 distinct CDR3 sequences, with 25% to 35% occurring only once. This material consisted of cultured CD8+ T cells from PBMCs, taken from culture after CMV antigen stimulation. Receptors were obtained from a human donor in good health (CMV status not recorded). Some clones in this sample may be carry-over from other donors' samples.

The sample holds a few counts of this clonotype. This rearrangement joins TRBV27 to TRBJ1-5; no firm D call. This CDR3 comprises 14 residues. Germline V gives CDR1 MNHEY, CDR2 SMNVEV (reference sequence). Trimming shortened V by 1 base and J by 3 bases, and 7 bases separated the two germline ends. This CDR3 is CASSLWADNQPQHF. CDR3 nucleotide sequence: TGTGCCAGCAGTTTATGGGCAGACAATCAGCCCCAGCATTTT.

This clonotype turned up a few times. This chain joins TRBV18 and TRBJ1-1; 12 nucleotides line up with TRBD1. CDR3 length: 17 residues. The V gene's germline CDR1 is KGHSH and CDR2 LQKENI. V lost 4 bases, J lost 3 bases, and 9 bases stayed unmatched. In DNA form, the CDR3 reads TGTGCCAGCTCACTCTCGGGACAGGGGGCAATTGACACTGAAGCTTTCTTT. This gives the protein CASSLSGQGAIDTEAFF.

The chain uses TRBV7-9 and TRBJ1-2; 7 positions agree with TRBD1. CDR3 length: 13 amino acids. Germline V gives CDR1 SEHNR, CDR2 FQNEAQ (reference sequence). After removal of 0 bases from V and 12 bases from J, the junction contained 7 bases not matched to a gene. CDR3 amino acids: CASSLAAGQDNTF. DNA of the CDR3: TGTGCCAGCAGCTTAGCGGCAGGACAGGACAACACCTTC.

This chain connects TRBV7-6 to TRBJ1-2; no clear D gene. This CDR3 contains 11 residues. The germline gives CDR1 SGHVS, CDR2 FNYEAQ. V was clipped by 5 bases and J by 8 bases, with 9 bases between them. This chain's CDR3 is CASSNTRGYTF. The CDR3 region has the DNA TGTGCCAGCAGCAATACTAGAGGCTACACCTTC.

About this clonotype itself: The germline gene is not matched at one end of the junction; a read error may be the cause. The rearrangement uses TRBV4-1 and TRBJ1-6; 7 bases agree with TRBD1. Germline V gene data show CDR1 as MGHRA and CDR2 as YSYEKL. The CDR3 runs to 15 residues. CDR3 in amino acids: CASNPTGLYDSHLHF. The CDR3 DNA reads TGCGCCAGCAATCCGACAGGGCTCTATGATTCACACCTCCACTTT.

This clonotype appeared once. The chain couples TRBV29-1 to TRBJ2-1, with 10 bases fitting TRBD1. Germline V CDR1 and CDR2: SQVTM, ANQGSEA. The CDR3 extends over 10 amino acids. After removal of 7 bases from V and 15 bases from J, the junction contained 6 bases not matched to a gene. CDR3 sequence reads: CSGGQGEVFF. The CDR3 DNA reads as TGCAGCGGCGGACAGGGGGAAGTGTTCTTC.

This clonotype was detected only once. Given a much more abundant clone one base away, this may be a read error. CDR3 residues: CTSSSRQSNQPQHF. CDR3 coding DNA: TGTACCAGCAGCTCCCGACAGAGCAATCAGCCCCAGCATTTT. J is TRBJ1-5 and V is TRBV7-2; D possibly corresponds to TRBD1 (5 bases). In germline, CDR1 is SGHTA, CDR2 FQGNSA. CDR3 size: 14 residues. Trimming left V 4 bases short and J 1 base short, with 8 bases between. Variable domain in full (rest from reference TRBV7-2 and TRBJ1-5): GAGVSQSPSNKVTEKGKDVELRCDPISGHTALYWYRQSLGQGLEFLIYFQGNSAPDKSGLPSDRFSAERTGGSVSTLTIQRTQQEDSAVYLCTSSSRQSNQPQHFGDGTRLSIL.

As DNA, the CDR3 is TGTGCCAGCAGGGGAAGACAGGGGTATCAGCCCCAGCATTTT. Amino acids: CASRGRQGYQPQHF. The chain joins TRBV2 to TRBJ1-5; 8 bases agree with TRBD1. V trimming: 6 bases; J trimming: 5 bases; junction bases outside the gene matches: 6. Per germline, CDR1 SNHLY and CDR2 FYNNEI. There are 14 residues in the CDR3.

This clonotype was observed many times. V usage is TRBV7-6 and J usage is TRBJ2-1; 8 bases are a match to TRBD1. V gave up 3 bases and J gave up 2 bases; unmatched junction bases: 3. The CDR3 covers 15 residues. Germline-derived CDR1 and CDR2 are SGHVS and FNYEAQ. The CDR3 DNA reads TGTGCCAGCAGCTTGGACAGGGACCCCTACAATGAGCAGTTCTTC. Translation: CASSLDRDPYNEQFF.

Ten or more counts support this clonotype. The chain joins TRBV6-1 to TRBJ2-3; D gene ambiguous. V was pared by 8 bases and J by 4 bases, with 10 bases between. The germline V gene has CDR1 MNHNS and CDR2 SASEGT. CDR3 length: 12 residues. CDR3: CASGWFADTQYF. CDR3 coding DNA: TGTGCCAGCGGGTGGTTTGCAGATACGCAGTATTTT.

About this clonotype: Possible read error: a much larger clone is one base away. The chain links TRBV6-6 to TRBJ2-5, with a weak D call TRBD2 (6 bases). In germline, CDR1 is MNHNY, CDR2 SVGAGI (reference sequence). The CDR3 runs to 16 residues. CDR3 loop: CVSTLGLKTIQETQYF. In DNA, the CDR3 is TGTGTCAGCACTTTGGGACTGAAGACTATCCAAGAGACCCAGTACTTC.

This clonotype has just a few counts. The genes are TRBV6-2 or TRBV6-3 and TRBJ2-7, with 7 bases identical to TRBD1. With 0 bases clipped from V and 4 bases from J, the junction kept 9 bases outside the gene matches. The CDR3 runs 16 residues. The germline V gene encodes CDR1 MNHEY and CDR2 SVGEGT. The CDR3 DNA sequence: TGTGCCAGCAGTTACTCGACTTGGACAGGAACGTACGAGCAGTACGTC. Protein sequence: CASSYSTWTGTYEQYV.

The chain recombines TRBV10-1 with TRBJ1-1; no definite D call. The CDR3 runs 13 residues. Trimming took off 2 bases at V and 5 bases at J, with 9 bases between the two ends. The germline V gene has CDR1 WNHNN and CDR2 SYGVQD (reference sequence). The CDR3 DNA reads TGCGCCAGCAGTGAGGGGGTGAGTACTGAAGCTTTCTTT. This sequence encodes CASSEGVSTEAFF.

This rearrangement joins TRBV6-1 to TRBJ2-7; no reliable D call. Deletions cut 2 bases from V and 3 bases from J, with 5 bases between. The CDR3 is made up of 12 amino acids. The germline gives CDR1 MNHNS, CDR2 SASEGT. CDR3 nucleotides: TGTGCCAGCAGTGAACGGCTCTACGAGCAGTACTTC. Its protein is CASSERLYEQYF.

This clonotype was detected many times. V usage is TRBV6-1 and J usage is TRBJ2-7, with D perhaps TRBD1 (5 bases). Trimming pared 6 bases from V and 4 bases from J, leaving 22 bases between. The CDR3 is 16 amino acids. CDR1 and CDR2 from the germline V gene are MNHNS and SASEGT. Here the CDR3 reads CASRPSILGQGYEQYF. The CDR3 DNA follows: TGTGCCAGCAGACCAAGTATCTTAGGGCAGGGATACGAGCAGTACTTC.

This clonotype was observed a handful of times. This rearrangement joins TRBV28 to TRBJ1-1, with D possibly matching TRBD1 (6 bases). CDR1 and CDR2 (germline): MDHEN, SYDVKM. Trimming pared 1 base from V and 1 base from J, leaving 13 bases between. This CDR3 has 16 amino acids. CDR3 in DNA: TGTGCCAGCAGTTTATCTACGGACAGCCCGAACACTGAAGCTTTCTTT. This sequence encodes CASSLSTDSPNTEAFF. The full variable domain, with the rest looked up from reference TRBV28 and TRBJ1-1, is DVKVTQSSRYLVKRTGEKVFLECVQDMDHENMFWYRQDPGLGLRLIYFSYDVKMKEKGDIPEGYSVSREKKERFSLILESASTNQTSMYLCASSLSTDSPNTEAFFGQGTRLTVV.

In its sample, this clonotype was seen a few times. The gene calls are TRBV7-9 and TRBJ2-6; D is undetermined. This CDR3 comprises 17 residues. V lost 3 bases, J lost 0 bases, and 12 bases lay in between. Looked up from germline, CDR1 is SEHNR and CDR2 is FQNEAQ (reference sequence). CDR3 nucleotides: TGTGCCAGCAGCTTCTACCCAGAAAGCTCTGGGGCCAACGTCCTGACTTTC. Translating gives CASSFYPESSGANVLTF.

This chain joins TRBV12-3 or TRBV12-4 and TRBJ1-1; D call uncertain. The CDR3 is 13 residues long. Trimming removed 10 bases at V and 0 bases at J, with 12 bases between. CDR3 sequence reads: CANQASMNTEAFF. CDR3 DNA: TGTGCCAACCAGGCCAGTATGAACACTGAAGCTTTCTTT.

Many counts were recorded for this clonotype. The chain is built from TRBV7-9 and TRBJ1-2; D not resolved. Trimming removed 1 base from V and 6 bases from J, with 6 bases in between. The V gene's germline CDR1 is SEHNR and CDR2 FQNEAQ (reference sequence). The CDR3 length is 12 residues. The DNA for the CDR3 is TGTGCCAGCAGCTTAGACGGCGATGGCTACACCTTC. Its translation: CASSLDGDGYTF.

This chain uses TRBV4-1 with TRBJ1-3, with unresolved D. With 2 bases removed from V and 0 bases from J, the gap between germline ends came to 2 bases. The CDR3 runs 13 residues. Germline lookup yields CDR1 MGHRA and CDR2 YSYEKL. CDR3 nucleotides: TGCGCCAGCAGCCAATACTCTGGAAACACCATATATTTT. It yields the protein CASSQYSGNTIYF.